These T cell receptor beta chains were read from a single sample in a study of radiation and T cells in renal cell carcinoma. Sequencing was performed with immunoSEQ multiplex PCR; in TCRdb, only in-frame clones are kept and a portion is missing. Among roughly 120,000 clones listed, around 83% were seen once. This specimen was blood, taken from a patient whose treatment included radiotherapy and nephrectomy. These receptor sequences come from a woman aged 55-70 years with renal cell carcinoma. Both conserved end residues are part of each CDR3. D genes are given only for firm matches. Only some rows state a clone size, as once, few, many or a class for expanded clones.

>few|TRBV28|TRBJ1-2|-
CASRGLYRTNYGYTF
TGTGCCAGCAGGGGTCTTTACAGGACTAACTATGGCTACACCTTC
>-|TRBV30|TRBJ1-2|-
CAWSVRGGSDGYTF
TGTGCCTGGAGTGTACGGGGGGGCTCTGATGGCTACACCTTC
>-|TRBV28|TRBJ1-1|TRBD1
CASSPGTANTEAFF
TGTGCCAGCAGTCCAGGGACAGCGAACACTGAAGCTTTCTTT
>-|TRBV28|TRBJ1-5|-
CASSLGSGSNQPQHF
TGTGCCAGCAGTTTAGGGTCTGGGAGCAATCAGCCCCAGCATTTT
>-|TRBV18|TRBJ1-1|TRBD1
CASSFGTGRNTEAFF
TGTGCCAGCTCCTTCGGGACAGGGAGGAACACTGAAGCTTTCTTT
>once|TRBV6-1|TRBJ1-1|-
CASSYGAVAFF
TGTGCCAGCAGTTACGGGGCTGTGGCTTTCTTT
>-|TRBV7-9|TRBJ1-6|TRBD1
CASSPGTGGNSPLHF
TGTGCCAGCAGCCCCGGGACAGGGGGCAATTCACCCCTCCACTTT
>-|TRBV19|TRBJ1-1|TRBD1
CASSIGEGGMNTEAFF
TGTGCCAGTAGTATTGGAGAAGGGGGCATGAACACTGAAGCTTTCTTT
>-|TRBV6-1|TRBJ2-7|-
CASSIGILSSYEQYF
TGTGCCAGCAGCATCGGAATTTTGAGCTCCTACGAGCAGTACTTC
>-|TRBV5-1|TRBJ1-3|TRBD1
CASSSREGASGNTIYF
TGCGCCAGCAGCTCTCGGGAGGGGGCCTCTGGAAACACCATATATTTT
>-|TRBV6-6|TRBJ2-7|TRBD1
CASKRQGGSYEQYF
TGTGCCAGCAAGAGACAGGGTGGCTCCTACGAGCAGTACTTC
>-|TRBV27|TRBJ2-3|TRBD2
CASSTGTSLADTQYF
TGTGCCAGTAGTACCGGGACTAGCCTCGCAGATACGCAGTATTTT
>many|TRBV10-3|TRBJ1-2|-
CAITQGTDKRGYTF
TGTGCCATCACCCAGGGGACCGATAAGCGCGGCTACACCTTC
>-|TRBV5-1|TRBJ1-2|-
CASSFTGYGYTF
TGCGCCAGCAGCTTCACAGGGTATGGCTACACCTTC
>-|TRBV19|TRBJ1-1|TRBD1
CASSKTGGLGEAFF
TGTGCCAGTAGTAAGACAGGGGGCCTTGGTGAAGCTTTCTTT
>-|TRBV27|TRBJ1-6|-
CASSLVGGNSPLHF
TGTGCCAGCAGTTTAGTTGGGGGGAATTCACCCCTCCACTTT
>-|TRBV7-9|TRBJ1-4|-
CASSLSGFEEKLFF
TGTGCCAGCAGCTTGTCAGGGTTTGAGGAAAAACTGTTTTTT
>-|TRBV7-2|TRBJ2-7|-
CASSLALTDGLYF
TGTGCCAGCAGCTTAGCCCTGACTGACGGATTGTACTTC
>-|TRBV9|TRBJ2-3|TRBD2
CASSVVAGVDTQYF
TGTGCCAGCAGCGTAGTGGCGGGAGTTGATACGCAGTATTTT
>few|TRBV5-1|TRBJ1-2|-
CASSPSGAGDGYTF
TGCGCCAGCAGCCCATCTGGGGCAGGGGATGGCTACACCTTC
>-|TRBV19|TRBJ2-7|TRBD2
CASSILPGGRSSDEQYF
TGTGCCAGTAGTATACTCCCTGGCGGGAGGTCCTCCGACGAGCAGTACTTC
>-|TRBV10-3|TRBJ1-4|TRBD1
CAISSSYVTGTGVPRGFEKLFF
TGTGCCATCAGTTCCTCCTATGTGACCGGGACAGGGGTTCCCCGGGGGTTTGAAAAACTGTTTTTT